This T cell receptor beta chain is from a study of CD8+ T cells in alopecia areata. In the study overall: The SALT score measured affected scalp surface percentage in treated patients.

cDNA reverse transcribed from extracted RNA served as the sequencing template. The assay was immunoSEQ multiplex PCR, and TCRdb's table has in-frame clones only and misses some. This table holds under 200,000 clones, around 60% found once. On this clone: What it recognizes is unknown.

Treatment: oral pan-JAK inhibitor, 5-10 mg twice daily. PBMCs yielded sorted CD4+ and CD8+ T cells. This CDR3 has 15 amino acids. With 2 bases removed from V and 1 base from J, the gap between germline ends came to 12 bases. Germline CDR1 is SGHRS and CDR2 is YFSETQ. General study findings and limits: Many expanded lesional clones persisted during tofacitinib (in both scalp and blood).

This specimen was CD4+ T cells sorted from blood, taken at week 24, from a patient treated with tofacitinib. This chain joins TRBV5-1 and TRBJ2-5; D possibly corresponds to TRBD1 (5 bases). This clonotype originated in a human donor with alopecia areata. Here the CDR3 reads CASSLAQGPQETQYF. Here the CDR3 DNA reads TGCGCCAGCAGCTTAGCGCAGGGCCCCCAAGAGACCCAGTACTTC.